This T cell receptor (beta chain) was found in a study of shared clonotypes between healthy human individuals. Study information: Each donor contributed plates that comprised three CD4 naive, three CD4 memory, two CD8 naive and one CD8 memory.

TCRdb's table, derived via immunoSEQ multiplex PCR, lists solely in-frame clones and lacks some. The repertoire holds 2.5 million or so clones, with 85% to 95% as singletons. The CDR3 length is 12 residues. Germline CDR1 is MNHNS and CDR2 is SASEGT. V dropped 4 bases and J dropped 4 bases, with 7 bases sitting between them. This clone was counted between two and nine times. Other DNA sequences of this sample code for an identical CDR3. The chain has TRBV6-1 and TRBJ1-1, with TRBD1 as a possible D gene (5 bases). Sample: naive CD4+ T cells sorted from blood. Indicated subset: CD45RA+ positively selected. The clonotype comes from a man younger than 35 in good health. CDR3 sequence reads: CASSGQGTEAFF. The CDR3 coding sequence is TGTGCCAGCAGTGGGCAGGGCACTGAAGCTTTCTTT.